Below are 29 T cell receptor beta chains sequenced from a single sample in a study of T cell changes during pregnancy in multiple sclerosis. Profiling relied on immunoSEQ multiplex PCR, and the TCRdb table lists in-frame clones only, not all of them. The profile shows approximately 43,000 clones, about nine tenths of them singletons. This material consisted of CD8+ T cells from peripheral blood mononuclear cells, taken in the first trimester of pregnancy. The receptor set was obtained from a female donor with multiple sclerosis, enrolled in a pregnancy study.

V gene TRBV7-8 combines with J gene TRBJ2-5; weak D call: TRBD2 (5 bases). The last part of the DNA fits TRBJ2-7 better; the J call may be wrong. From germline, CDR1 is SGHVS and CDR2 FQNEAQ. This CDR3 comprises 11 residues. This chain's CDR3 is CASSTGYEQYF. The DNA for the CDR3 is TGTGCCAGCAGCACGGGGTACGAGCAGTACTTC.

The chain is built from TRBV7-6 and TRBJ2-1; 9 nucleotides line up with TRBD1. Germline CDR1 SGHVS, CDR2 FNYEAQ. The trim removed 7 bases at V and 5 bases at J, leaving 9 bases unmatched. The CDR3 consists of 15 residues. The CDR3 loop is CASTPSGQGHNEQFF. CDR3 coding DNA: TGTGCCAGCACCCCCTCGGGACAGGGCCACAATGAGCAGTTCTTC.

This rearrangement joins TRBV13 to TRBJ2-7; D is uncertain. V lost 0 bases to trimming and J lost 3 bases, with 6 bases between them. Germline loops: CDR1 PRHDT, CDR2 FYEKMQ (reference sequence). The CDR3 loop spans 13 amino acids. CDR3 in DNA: TGTGCCAGCAGCTTAGGCCATGTCTACGAGCAGTACTTC. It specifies CASSLGHVYEQYF.

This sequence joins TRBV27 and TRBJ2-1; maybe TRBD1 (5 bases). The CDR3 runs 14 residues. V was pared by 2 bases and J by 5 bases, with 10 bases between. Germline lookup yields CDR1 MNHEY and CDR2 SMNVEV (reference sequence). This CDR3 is CASSLGATNNEQFF. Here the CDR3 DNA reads TGTGCCAGCAGTTTAGGGGCGACAAACAATGAGCAGTTCTTC.

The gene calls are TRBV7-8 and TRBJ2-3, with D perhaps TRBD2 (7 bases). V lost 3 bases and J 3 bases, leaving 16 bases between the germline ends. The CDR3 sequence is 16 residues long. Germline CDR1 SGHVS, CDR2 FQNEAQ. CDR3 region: CASSFGAGAGTDTQYF. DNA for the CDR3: TGTGCCAGCAGCTTCGGCGCGGGGGCCGGTACAGATACGCAGTATTTT.

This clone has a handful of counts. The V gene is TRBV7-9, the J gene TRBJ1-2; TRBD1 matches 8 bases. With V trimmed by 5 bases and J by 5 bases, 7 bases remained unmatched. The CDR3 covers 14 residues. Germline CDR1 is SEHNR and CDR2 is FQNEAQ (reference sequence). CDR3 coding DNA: TGTGCCAGCAGCGTAGAGACAGGGGAGTATGGCTACACCTTC. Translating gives CASSVETGEYGYTF.

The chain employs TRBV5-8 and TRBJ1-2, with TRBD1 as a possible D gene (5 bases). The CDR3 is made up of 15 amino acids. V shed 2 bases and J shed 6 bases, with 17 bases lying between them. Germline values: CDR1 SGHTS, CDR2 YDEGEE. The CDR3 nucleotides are TGTGCCAGCAGCTTTCATGGACCACAGGTTCATGGCTACACCTTC. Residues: CASSFHGPQVHGYTF.

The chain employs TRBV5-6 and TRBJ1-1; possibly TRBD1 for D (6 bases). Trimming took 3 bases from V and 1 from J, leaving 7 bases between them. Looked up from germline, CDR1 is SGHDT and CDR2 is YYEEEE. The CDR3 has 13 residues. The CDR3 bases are TGTGCCAGCAGCTGGGGACAGAACACTGAAGCTTTCTTT. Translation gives CASSWGQNTEAFF.

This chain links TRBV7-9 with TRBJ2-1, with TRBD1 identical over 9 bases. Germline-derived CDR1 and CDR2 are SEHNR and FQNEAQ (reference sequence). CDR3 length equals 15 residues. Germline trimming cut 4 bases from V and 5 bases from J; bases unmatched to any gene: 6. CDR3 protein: CASSWAGTGNNEQFF. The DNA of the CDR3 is TGTGCCAGCAGCTGGGCCGGGACAGGGAACAATGAGCAGTTCTTC.

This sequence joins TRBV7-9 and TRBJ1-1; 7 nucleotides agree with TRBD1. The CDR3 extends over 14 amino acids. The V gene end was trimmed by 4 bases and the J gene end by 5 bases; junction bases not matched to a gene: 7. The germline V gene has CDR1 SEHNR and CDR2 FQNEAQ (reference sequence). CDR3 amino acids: CASSSKTGWTEAFF. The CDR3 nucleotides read TGTGCCAGCAGCTCGAAGACAGGGTGGACTGAAGCTTTCTTT.

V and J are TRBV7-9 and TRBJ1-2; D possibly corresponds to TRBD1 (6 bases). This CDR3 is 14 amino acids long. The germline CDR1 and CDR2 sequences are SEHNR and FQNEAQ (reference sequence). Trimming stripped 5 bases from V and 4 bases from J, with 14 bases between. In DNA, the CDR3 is TGTGCCAGCAGCCACCCCCGGGACATCTATGGCTACACCTTC. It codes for CASSHPRDIYGYTF.

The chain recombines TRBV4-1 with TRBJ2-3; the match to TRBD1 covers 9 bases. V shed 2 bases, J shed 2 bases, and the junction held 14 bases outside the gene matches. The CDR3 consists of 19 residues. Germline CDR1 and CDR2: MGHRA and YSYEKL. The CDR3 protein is CASSQLAWSGTGPTDTQYF. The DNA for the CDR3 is TGCGCCAGCAGCCAACTCGCCTGGTCCGGGACAGGGCCCACAGATACGCAGTATTTT.

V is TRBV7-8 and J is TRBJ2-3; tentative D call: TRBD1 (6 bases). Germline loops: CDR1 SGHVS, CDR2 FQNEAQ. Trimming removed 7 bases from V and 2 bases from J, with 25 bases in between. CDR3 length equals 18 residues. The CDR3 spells CASTQYGPRGQITDTQYF. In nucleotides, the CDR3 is TGTGCCAGCACCCAATACGGCCCGAGGGGACAAATCACAGATACGCAGTATTTT.

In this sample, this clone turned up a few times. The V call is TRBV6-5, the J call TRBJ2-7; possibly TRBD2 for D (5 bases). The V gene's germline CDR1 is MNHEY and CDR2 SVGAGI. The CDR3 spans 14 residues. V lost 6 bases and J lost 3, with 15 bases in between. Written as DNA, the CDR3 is TGTGCCAGCAGGGAGGTCATGGGTTACTACGAGCAGTACTTC. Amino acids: CASREVMGYYEQYF.

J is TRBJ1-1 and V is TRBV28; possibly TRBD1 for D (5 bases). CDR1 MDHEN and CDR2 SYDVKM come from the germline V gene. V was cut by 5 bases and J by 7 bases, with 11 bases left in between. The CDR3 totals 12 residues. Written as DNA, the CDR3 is TGTGCCAGCAGTCCACGGGACTTTGAAGCTTTCTTT. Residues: CASSPRDFEAFF.

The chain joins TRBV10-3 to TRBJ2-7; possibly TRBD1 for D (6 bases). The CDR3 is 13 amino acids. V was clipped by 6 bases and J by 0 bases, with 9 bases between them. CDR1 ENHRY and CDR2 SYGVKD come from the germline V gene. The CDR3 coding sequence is TGTGCCATCAGAGAGGACAGCTCCTACGAGCAGTACTTC. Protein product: CAIREDSSYEQYF.

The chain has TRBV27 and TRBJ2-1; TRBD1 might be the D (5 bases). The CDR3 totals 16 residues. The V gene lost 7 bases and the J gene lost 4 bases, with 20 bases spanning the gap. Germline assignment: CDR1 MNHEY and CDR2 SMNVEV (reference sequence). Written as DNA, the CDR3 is TGTGCCAGCAAACCGAGTGCGGACACCGCATACAATGAGCAGTTCTTC. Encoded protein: CASKPSADTAYNEQFF.

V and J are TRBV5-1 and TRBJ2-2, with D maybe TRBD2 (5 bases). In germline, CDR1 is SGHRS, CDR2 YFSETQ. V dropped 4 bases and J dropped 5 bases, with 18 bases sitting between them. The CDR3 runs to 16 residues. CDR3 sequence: CASSPVEREGTGELFF. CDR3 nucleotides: TGCGCCAGCAGCCCCGTGGAACGGGAAGGTACCGGGGAGCTGTTTTTT.

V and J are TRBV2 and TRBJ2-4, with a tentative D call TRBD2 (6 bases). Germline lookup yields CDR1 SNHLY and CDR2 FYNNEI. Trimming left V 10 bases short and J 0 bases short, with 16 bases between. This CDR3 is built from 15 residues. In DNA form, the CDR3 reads TGTGCCATTCTCACAGAGGGACTAGCCAAAAACATTCAGTACTTC. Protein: CAILTEGLAKNIQYF.

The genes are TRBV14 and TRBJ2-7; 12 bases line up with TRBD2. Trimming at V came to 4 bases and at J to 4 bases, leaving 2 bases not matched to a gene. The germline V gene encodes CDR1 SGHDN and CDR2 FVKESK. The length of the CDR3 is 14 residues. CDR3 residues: CASSRTSGGYEQYF. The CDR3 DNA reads TGTGCCAGCAGCCGAACTAGCGGGGGGTACGAGCAGTACTTC.

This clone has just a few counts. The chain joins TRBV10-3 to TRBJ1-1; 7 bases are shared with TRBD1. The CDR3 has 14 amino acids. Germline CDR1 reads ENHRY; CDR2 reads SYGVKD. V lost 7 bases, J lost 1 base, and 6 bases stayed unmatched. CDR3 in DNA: TGTGCCATCACCATGGACAGGAAGAACACTGAAGCTTTCTTT. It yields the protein CAITMDRKNTEAFF.

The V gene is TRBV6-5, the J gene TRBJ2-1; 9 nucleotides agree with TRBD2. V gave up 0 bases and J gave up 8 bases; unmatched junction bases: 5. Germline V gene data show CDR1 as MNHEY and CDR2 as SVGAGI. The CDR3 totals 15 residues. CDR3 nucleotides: TGTGCCAGCAGTTACTCTAGCGGGAGATTGCATGAGCAGTTCTTC. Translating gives CASSYSSGRLHEQFF.

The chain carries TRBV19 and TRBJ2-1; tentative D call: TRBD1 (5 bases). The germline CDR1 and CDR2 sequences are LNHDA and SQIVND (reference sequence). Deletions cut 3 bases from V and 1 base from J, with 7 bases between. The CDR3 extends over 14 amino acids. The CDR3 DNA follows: TGTGCCAGTAGTATTCAGGGTTCCTACAATGAGCAGTTCTTC. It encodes CASSIQGSYNEQFF.

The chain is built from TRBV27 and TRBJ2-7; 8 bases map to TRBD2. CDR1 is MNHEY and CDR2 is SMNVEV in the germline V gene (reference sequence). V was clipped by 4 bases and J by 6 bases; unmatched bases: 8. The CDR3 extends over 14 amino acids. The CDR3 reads CASSSLPGGREQYF. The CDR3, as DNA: TGTGCCAGCAGTTCCCTCCCGGGAGGGCGCGAGCAGTACTTC.

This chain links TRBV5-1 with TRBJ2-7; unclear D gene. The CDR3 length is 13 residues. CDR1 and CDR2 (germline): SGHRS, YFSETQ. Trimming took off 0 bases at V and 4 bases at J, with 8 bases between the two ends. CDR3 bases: TGCGCCAGCAGCTTGGCCCCCGCGTACGAGCAGTACTTC. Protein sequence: CASSLAPAYEQYF.

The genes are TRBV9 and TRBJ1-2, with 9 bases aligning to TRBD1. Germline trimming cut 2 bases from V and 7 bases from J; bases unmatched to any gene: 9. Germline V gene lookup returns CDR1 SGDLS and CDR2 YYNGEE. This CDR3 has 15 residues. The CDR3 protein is CASSVTITGGSGYTF. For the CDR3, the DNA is TGTGCCAGCAGCGTGACTATTACAGGGGGCAGTGGCTACACCTTC.

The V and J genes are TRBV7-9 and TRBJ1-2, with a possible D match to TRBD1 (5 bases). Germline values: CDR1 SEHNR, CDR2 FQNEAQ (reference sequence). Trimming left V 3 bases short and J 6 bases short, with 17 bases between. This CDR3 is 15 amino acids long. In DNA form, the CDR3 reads TGTGCCAGCAGCTTGACATCCGCAGGGTCGAATGGCTACACCTTC. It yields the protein CASSLTSAGSNGYTF.

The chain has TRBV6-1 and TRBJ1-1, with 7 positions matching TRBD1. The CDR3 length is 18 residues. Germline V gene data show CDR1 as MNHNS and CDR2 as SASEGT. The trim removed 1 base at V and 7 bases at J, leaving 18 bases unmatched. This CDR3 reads CASSEEPRYSTGVVEAFF. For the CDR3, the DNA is TGTGCCAGCAGTGAAGAACCCCGATACTCTACAGGGGTGGTTGAAGCTTTCTTT.

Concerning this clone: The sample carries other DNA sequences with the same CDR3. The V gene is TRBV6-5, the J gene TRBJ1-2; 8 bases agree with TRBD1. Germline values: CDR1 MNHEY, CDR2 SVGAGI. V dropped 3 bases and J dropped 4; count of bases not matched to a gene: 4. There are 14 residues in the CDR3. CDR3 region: CASSYSTGGYGYTF. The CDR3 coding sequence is TGTGCCAGCAGTTATTCAACAGGGGGCTATGGCTACACCTTC.